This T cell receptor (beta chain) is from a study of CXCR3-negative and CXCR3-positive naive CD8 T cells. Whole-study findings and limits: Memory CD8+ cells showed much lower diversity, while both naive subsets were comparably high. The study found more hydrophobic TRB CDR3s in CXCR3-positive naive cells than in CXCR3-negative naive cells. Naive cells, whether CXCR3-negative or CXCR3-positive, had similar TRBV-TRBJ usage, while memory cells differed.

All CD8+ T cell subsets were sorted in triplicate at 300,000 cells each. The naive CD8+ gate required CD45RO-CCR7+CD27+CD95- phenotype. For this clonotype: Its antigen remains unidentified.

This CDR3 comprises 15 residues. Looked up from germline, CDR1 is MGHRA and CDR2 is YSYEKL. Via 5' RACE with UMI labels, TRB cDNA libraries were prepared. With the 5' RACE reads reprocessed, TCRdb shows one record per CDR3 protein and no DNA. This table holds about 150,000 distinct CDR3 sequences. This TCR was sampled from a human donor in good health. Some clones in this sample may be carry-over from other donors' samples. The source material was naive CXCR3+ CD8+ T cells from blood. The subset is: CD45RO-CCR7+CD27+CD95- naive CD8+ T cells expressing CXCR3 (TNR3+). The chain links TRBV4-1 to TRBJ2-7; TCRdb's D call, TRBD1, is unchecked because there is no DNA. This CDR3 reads CASSQEGQGSREQYF.